The 32 T cell receptor beta chains presented below share a single source sample, sequenced in a study of a mutant IDH1 vaccine in newly diagnosed glioma. The antigens for these receptors are not known. The method was immunoSEQ multiplex PCR; TCRdb's version includes in-frame clones alone and lacks a portion of them. The sample carries fewer than 35,000 clones, around 90% recorded once. Time point specified: week 11, during vaccination. Topical imiquimod was applied with each vaccine dose, which held 300 ug of mutant IDH1 20-mer peptide. This sample comprised PBMCs, obtained from a glioma patient whose treatment included an IDH1 peptide vaccine. The receptors originated from a man aged 18 to 29 with glioma.

The chain is built from TRBV28 and TRBJ1-1, with D perhaps TRBD1 (5 bases). Trimming cost V 5 bases and J 4 bases, with 14 bases left between them. CDR1 is MDHEN and CDR2 is SYDVKM in the germline V gene. The CDR3 extends over 14 amino acids. The CDR3 region is CASSTGDLSTEAFF. As DNA, the CDR3 is TGTGCCAGCAGTACCGGGGACTTGAGCACTGAAGCTTTCTTT.

This clone appeared a single time. The chain carries TRBV6-6 and TRBJ1-2; D is perhaps TRBD1 (5 bases). Germline CDR1 MNHNY, CDR2 SVGAGI (reference sequence). Deletions cut 3 bases from V and 3 bases from J, with 17 bases between. The CDR3 is made up of 16 amino acids. CDR3 bases: TGTGCCAGCAGTTATAGGAAGGCAGGGACGGACTATGGCTACACCTTC. Its translation: CASSYRKAGTDYGYTF.

The chain carries TRBV25-1 and TRBJ1-2, with D hard to call. V was clipped by 9 bases and J by 4 bases, with 12 bases between them. The CDR3 is 12 residues long. The germline V gene has CDR1 MGHDK and CDR2 SYGVNS. CDR3 sequence reads: CASSGSSYGYTF. CDR3 bases: TGTGCCAGTTCTGGGTCCAGCTATGGCTACACCTTC.

The rearrangement joins TRBV5-4 to TRBJ2-2; no clear D gene. The CDR3 has 13 amino acids. Germline lookup yields CDR1 SGHNT and CDR2 YYREEE (reference sequence). V dropped 1 base and J dropped 8 bases, with 9 bases sitting between them. CDR3 loop: CASSLSPEGELFF. The CDR3 bases are TGTGCCAGCAGCTTGTCCCCGGAGGGGGAGCTGTTTTTT.

The chain couples TRBV2 to TRBJ1-2, with D possibly TRBD1 on 5 matching bases. Looked up from germline, CDR1 is SNHLY and CDR2 is FYNNEI. The CDR3 sequence is 14 residues long. V lost 1 base, J lost 7 bases, and 13 bases lay in between. The chain's CDR3 is CASSEGTSSGGYTF. The DNA of the CDR3 is TGTGCCAGCAGTGAAGGGACATCCAGTGGTGGCTACACCTTC.

The rearrangement joins TRBV25-1 to TRBJ2-3; D is undetermined. This CDR3 has 13 amino acids. Between the trimmed V and J ends, which lost 6 bases and 0 bases, there was a span of 7 bases. In germline, CDR1 is MGHDK, CDR2 SYGVNS. The CDR3 DNA reads TGTGCCAGCAGGAGCGCTAGCACAGATACGCAGTATTTT. Translated, it gives CASRSASTDTQYF.

The V call is TRBV7-9, the J call TRBJ1-1, with TRBD1 matching over 10 bases. V was pared by 5 bases and J by 1 base, with 4 bases of the junction left unmatched. Germline V CDR1 and CDR2: SEHNR, FQNEAQ (reference sequence). The CDR3 spans 15 residues. For the CDR3, the DNA is TGTGCCAGCAGCGTGGGACAGGGGAGGAACACTGAAGCTTTCTTT. This translates into CASSVGQGRNTEAFF. Using reference TRBV7-9 and TRBJ1-1 for the parts outside the CDR3, the full variable domain is DTGVSQNPRHKITKRGQNVTFRCDPISEHNRLYWYRQTLGQGPEFLTYFQNEAQLEKSRLLSDRFSAERPKGSFSTLEIQRTEQGDSAMYLCASSVGQGRNTEAFFGQGTRLTVV.

This chain joins TRBV19 and TRBJ2-1; the D gene is possibly TRBD2 (5 bases). Trimming cost V 3 bases and J 6 bases, with 12 bases left between them. Germline assignment: CDR1 LNHDA and CDR2 SQIVND (reference sequence). The CDR3 spans 14 residues. The chain's CDR3 is CASSIIWRSNEQFF. The CDR3 nucleotides are TGTGCCAGTAGTATTATTTGGAGGAGCAATGAGCAGTTCTTC.

J is TRBJ2-5 and V is TRBV11-1, with D uncertain. The V gene's germline CDR1 is SGHAT and CDR2 FQDESV (reference sequence). The CDR3 is 16 residues long. The germline V and J ends were trimmed by 1 base and 7 bases, with 19 bases remaining between them. The CDR3 sequence is CASSLGRMEVSGTQYF. As DNA, the CDR3 is TGTGCCAGCAGCTTAGGTCGGATGGAAGTGTCGGGGACCCAGTACTTC.

The CDR3 DNA sequence: TGTGCCAGCAGTTACGACGCGGAGGGGGAAGAGACCCAGTACTTC. This sequence encodes CASSYDAEGEETQYF. The gene calls are TRBV6-5 and TRBJ2-5, with D tentatively TRBD1 or TRBD2 (6 bases each). The germline V and J ends were trimmed by 2 bases and 3 bases, with 13 bases remaining between them. The CDR3 totals 15 residues. CDR1 is MNHEY and CDR2 is SVGAGI in the germline V gene.

V usage is TRBV6-5 and J usage is TRBJ2-7; 7 bases match TRBD2. This CDR3 has 16 amino acids. Trimming took 1 base from V and 0 from J; bases not matched to a gene: 6. Per the germline V gene, CDR1 is MNHEY and CDR2 is SVGAGI. CDR3 in amino acids: CASSYYPSGISYEQYF. CDR3 DNA sequence: TGTGCCAGCAGTTACTATCCTAGCGGAATCTCCTACGAGCAGTACTTC.

The chain joins TRBV29-1 to TRBJ2-1; the D is unclear. V was trimmed by 7 bases and J by 3 bases, leaving 16 bases between them. CDR3 length equals 14 residues. Germline V gene sequence: CDR1 SQVTM, CDR2 ANQGSEA. The CDR3 protein is CSAQEGNNYNEQFF. CDR3 in DNA: TGCAGCGCCCAAGAAGGAAACAACTACAATGAGCAGTTCTTC.

The chain employs TRBV6-5 and TRBJ1-2; unclear D gene. The CDR3 is made up of 14 amino acids. Trimming took 5 bases from V and 0 from J, leaving 10 bases between them. Germline V gene lookup returns CDR1 MNHEY and CDR2 SVGAGI. The CDR3, as DNA: TGTGCCAGCAGTCCTAGCAACTCTAACTATGGCTACACCTTC. This codes for CASSPSNSNYGYTF.

J is TRBJ1-5 and V is TRBV14; D gene uncertain. The germline gives CDR1 SGHDN, CDR2 FVKESK. Between the trimmed V and J ends, which lost 1 base and 7 bases, there was a span of 8 bases. The length of the CDR3 is 13 residues. The CDR3 here is CASSQGAGQPQHF. CDR3 coding DNA: TGTGCCAGCAGCCAAGGCGCGGGGCAGCCCCAGCATTTT.

V gene TRBV4-1 combines with J gene TRBJ1-5, with D unclear. Germline lookup yields CDR1 MGHRA and CDR2 YSYEKL. CDR3 length: 13 residues. V was shortened by 4 bases and J by 2 bases, with 6 bases between the two germline ends. CDR3 loop: CASSRGGNQPQHF. Written as DNA, the CDR3 is TGCGCCAGCAGCCGGGGAGGCAATCAGCCCCAGCATTTT.

The chain couples TRBV7-2 to TRBJ2-7; a weak D match, TRBD1 (6 bases). Deletions cut 3 bases from V and 0 bases from J, with 12 bases between. The CDR3 is 15 amino acids. Germline lookup yields CDR1 SGHTA and CDR2 FQGNSA. The CDR3 here is CASSFSGQSSYEQYF. CDR3 nucleotides: TGTGCCAGCAGCTTCTCCGGACAGAGCTCCTACGAGCAGTACTTC. The full variable domain, rest sourced from reference TRBV7-2 and TRBJ2-7, is GAGVSQSPSNKVTEKGKDVELRCDPISGHTALYWYRQSLGQGLEFLIYFQGNSAPDKSGLPSDRFSAERTGGSVSTLTIQRTQQEDSAVYLCASSFSGQSSYEQYFGPGTRLTVT.

The gene calls are TRBV5-1 and TRBJ1-3; D call uncertain. The germline gives CDR1 SGHRS, CDR2 YFSETQ. With 4 bases removed from V and 0 bases from J, the gap between germline ends came to 11 bases. The CDR3 runs to 15 residues. CDR3 amino acids: CASSPSQSSGNTIYF. CDR3 nucleotide sequence: TGCGCCAGCAGCCCGTCCCAGAGCTCTGGAAACACCATATATTTT.

Details on this clone: Other DNA sequences in this specimen translate into the identical CDR3. The chain carries TRBV2 and TRBJ1-5; D call uncertain. Looked up from germline, CDR1 is SNHLY and CDR2 is FYNNEI. Trimming stripped 6 bases from V and 1 base from J, with 4 bases between. The length of the CDR3 is 12 residues. CDR3 residues: CASRRSNQPQHF. The CDR3 coding sequence is TGTGCCAGCAGGCGCAGCAATCAGCCCCAGCATTTT.

This chain uses TRBV4-3 with TRBJ1-1; a possible D gene is TRBD1 (5 bases). The germline V gene has CDR1 LGHNA and CDR2 YSLEER. Deletions cut 2 bases from V and 4 bases from J, with 11 bases between. This CDR3 is built from 14 residues. The CDR3 loop is CASSQRRGSTEAFF. The DNA for the CDR3 is TGCGCCAGCAGCCAAAGACGGGGGAGCACTGAAGCTTTCTTT.

The chain couples TRBV4-1 to TRBJ2-7; the D gene could be TRBD1 or TRBD2 (5 bases each). The V and J ends lost 4 bases and 0 bases respectively, with 7 bases between them. The CDR3 spans 13 residues. The germline gives CDR1 MGHRA, CDR2 YSYEKL. The CDR3 loop is CASSPGGSYEQYF. The DNA of the CDR3 is TGCGCCAGCAGCCCTGGGGGCTCCTACGAGCAGTACTTC.

V gene TRBV19 combines with J gene TRBJ2-1; D is uncertain. Germline CDR1 is LNHDA and CDR2 is SQIVND (reference sequence). The CDR3 consists of 15 residues. V lost 7 bases to trimming and J lost 2 bases, with 15 bases between them. The CDR3 spells CASKSLDGAYNEQFF. The CDR3 DNA sequence: TGTGCCAGTAAGAGTTTGGACGGAGCCTACAATGAGCAGTTCTTC.

The V gene is TRBV5-6, the J gene TRBJ2-7; 7 bases agree with TRBD2. The CDR3 loop spans 14 amino acids. CDR1 is SGHDT and CDR2 is YYEEEE in the germline V gene. The V gene end was trimmed by 2 bases and the J gene end by 4 bases; junction bases not matched to a gene: 6. CDR3 residues: CASSFSGIGYEQYF. The CDR3 region has the DNA TGTGCCAGCAGCTTCAGCGGGATAGGATACGAGCAGTACTTC.

J is TRBJ1-1 and V is TRBV5-4; no firm D call. V shed 4 bases and J shed 1 base, with 5 bases lying between them. Germline lookup yields CDR1 SGHNT and CDR2 YYREEE (reference sequence). This CDR3 has 12 residues. The CDR3 DNA sequence: TGTGCCAGCAGCCGACAGAACACTGAAGCTTTCTTT. This codes for CASSRQNTEAFF.

This clone was counted once. The rearrangement joins TRBV30 to TRBJ1-2, with D possibly matching TRBD1 (5 bases). Trimming stripped 7 bases from V and 4 bases from J, with 16 bases between. Germline CDR1 is GTSNPN and CDR2 is SVGIG (reference sequence). The CDR3 is made up of 13 amino acids. CDR3 in amino acids: CAFSRGVGYGYTF. As DNA, the CDR3 is TGTGCCTTCTCCCGGGGGGTCGGCTATGGCTACACCTTC.

The rearrangement uses TRBV5-4 and TRBJ1-4, with 12 bases fitting TRBD1. Trimming cost V 4 bases and J 8 bases; bases outside gene matches: 9. The CDR3 covers 16 residues. Per germline, CDR1 SGHNT and CDR2 YYREEE (reference sequence). The CDR3 spells CASSRRDRGPGEKLFF. The CDR3 bases are TGTGCCAGCAGCCGCCGGGACAGGGGGCCGGGGGAAAAACTGTTTTTT.

The CDR3 loop is CASSPGDRGNYEQYF. The CDR3, as DNA: TGTGCCAGCAGCCCGGGGGACAGGGGGAACTACGAGCAGTACTTC. The rearrangement links TRBV5-4 to TRBJ2-7, with 11 positions matching TRBD1. Trimming took 4 bases from V and 3 from J; bases not matched to a gene: 6. This CDR3 has 15 amino acids. CDR1 is SGHNT, CDR2 YYREEE, per germline (reference sequence).

This chain joins TRBV4-3 and TRBJ1-4; D gene uncertain. Trimming removed 0 bases at V and 5 bases at J, with 4 bases between. The CDR3 runs to 13 residues. CDR1 is LGHNA, CDR2 YSLEER, per germline. CDR3 in DNA: TGCGCCAGCAGCCAAGATCTAAATGAAAAACTGTTTTTT. It codes for CASSQDLNEKLFF.

V usage is TRBV28 and J usage is TRBJ1-1; D perhaps matches TRBD1 (6 bases). Trimming cost V 8 bases and J 4 bases, with 20 bases left between them. The CDR3 spans 15 residues. Germline CDR1 and CDR2: MDHEN and SYDVKM. The CDR3 here is CASRSVFRGGTEAFF. In DNA form, the CDR3 reads TGTGCCAGCCGCTCGGTATTCCGAGGGGGCACTGAAGCTTTCTTT.

The rearrangement uses TRBV29-1 and TRBJ1-5; TRBD1 agrees at 7 bases. The CDR3 has 14 residues. The trim removed 4 bases at V and 2 bases at J, leaving 5 bases unmatched. In germline, CDR1 is SQVTM, CDR2 ANQGSEA. The CDR3 nucleotides read TGCAGCGTTGTCTCAGGGGGAGGCAATCAGCCCCAGCATTTT. Translating gives CSVVSGGGNQPQHF.

The J gene is TRBJ1-1, the V gene TRBV4-1; D gene uncertain. The CDR3 covers 13 residues. The V and J ends lost 0 bases and 5 bases respectively, with 7 bases between them. CDR1 and CDR2 from the germline V gene are MGHRA and YSYEKL. In DNA form, the CDR3 reads TGCGCCAGCAGCCAAGATCTCCGGACTGAAGCTTTCTTT. This encodes CASSQDLRTEAFF.

The chain couples TRBV5-1 to TRBJ2-3; 10 bases fit TRBD2. Looked up from germline, CDR1 is SGHRS and CDR2 is YFSETQ. The CDR3 is made up of 16 amino acids. The V and J ends lost 3 bases and 3 bases, in that order; junction bases with no gene match: 7. The CDR3 DNA sequence: TGCGCCAGCAGCTCGGCTCTAGCGGGAGAAACAGATACGCAGTATTTT. Amino acids: CASSSALAGETDTQYF.

The chain uses TRBV6-4 and TRBJ1-2; D not resolved. CDR3 length: 16 amino acids. Trimming cost V 6 bases and J 0 bases, with 17 bases left between them. Germline values: CDR1 MRHNA, CDR2 SNTAGT. CDR3 sequence: CASSDIPGSPNYGYTF. Here the CDR3 DNA reads TGTGCCAGCAGCGACATCCCGGGGTCCCCTAACTATGGCTACACCTTC.